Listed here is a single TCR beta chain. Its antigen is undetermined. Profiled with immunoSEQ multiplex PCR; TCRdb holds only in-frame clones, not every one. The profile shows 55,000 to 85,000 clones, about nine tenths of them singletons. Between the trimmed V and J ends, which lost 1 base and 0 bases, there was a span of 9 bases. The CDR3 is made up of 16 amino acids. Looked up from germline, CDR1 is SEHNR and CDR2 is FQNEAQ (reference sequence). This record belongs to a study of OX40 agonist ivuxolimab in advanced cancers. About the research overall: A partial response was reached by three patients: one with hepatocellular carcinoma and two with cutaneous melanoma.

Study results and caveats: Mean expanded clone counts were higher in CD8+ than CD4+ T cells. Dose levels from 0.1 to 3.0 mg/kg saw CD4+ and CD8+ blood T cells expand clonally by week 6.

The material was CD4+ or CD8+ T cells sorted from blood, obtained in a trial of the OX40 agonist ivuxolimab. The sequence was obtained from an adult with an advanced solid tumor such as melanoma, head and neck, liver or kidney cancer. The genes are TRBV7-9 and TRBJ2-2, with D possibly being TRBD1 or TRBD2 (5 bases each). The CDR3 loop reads CASSLGRGTNTGELFF. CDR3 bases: TGTGCCAGCAGCTTAGGACGGGGCACGAACACCGGGGAGCTGTTTTTT.